The 24 T cell receptor beta chains reported below all come from one sample, sequenced in a study of blood T cell repertoires in COVID-19. The table came from immunoSEQ multiplex PCR; TCRdb's copy has only in-frame clones and leaves some out. The top ten hold over 25% of the sample, which has 150,000 to 180,000 clones, roughly 80% seen once. Sample: peripheral blood. These receptors all come from an older woman with acute or convalescent COVID-19.

The chain joins TRBV2 to TRBJ2-1, with 11 bases fitting TRBD2. V lost 6 bases and J lost 4; bases outside the gene matches: 2. Germline V gives CDR1 SNHLY, CDR2 FYNNEI. CDR3 length equals 14 residues. The CDR3 DNA reads as TGTGCCAGCAGGACTAGCGGGGTTTACAATGAGCAGTTCTTC. It encodes CASRTSGVYNEQFF.

The V and J genes are TRBV7-2 and TRBJ1-3; D is uncertain. This CDR3 is 12 amino acids long. Germline lookup yields CDR1 SGHTA and CDR2 FQGNSA. Trimming shortened V by 5 bases and J by 7 bases, and 9 bases separated the two germline ends. The chain's CDR3 is CASSPPRNTIYF. The CDR3 DNA reads as TGTGCCAGCAGCCCCCCTCGGAACACCATATATTTT.

This rearrangement joins TRBV5-1 to TRBJ1-5; 10 positions match TRBD1. In germline, CDR1 is SGHRS, CDR2 YFSETQ. Germline trimming cut 0 bases from V and 4 bases from J; bases unmatched to any gene: 1. This CDR3 is built from 15 residues. The CDR3 nucleotides read TGCGCCAGCAGCTTGGAGGGACAGGGGAATCAGCCCCAGCATTTT. It specifies CASSLEGQGNQPQHF.

J is TRBJ1-1 and V is TRBV7-9; D might be TRBD1 (6 bases). The CDR3 is 15 residues long. Germline CDR1 reads SEHNR; CDR2 reads FQNEAQ (reference sequence). With 4 bases removed from V and 7 bases from J, the gap between germline ends came to 19 bases. CDR3 coding DNA: TGTGCCAGCAGCTGGGACACGGGCACAACAATTGAAGCTTTCTTT. This codes for CASSWDTGTTIEAFF.

This clone came up a few times. CDR3 in amino acids: CASSQGRRGGSNEQFF. In DNA, the CDR3 is TGTGCCAGCAGCCAGGGTCGGCGGGGGGGCTCCAATGAGCAGTTCTTC. The chain recombines TRBV14 with TRBJ2-1; TRBD2 matches 9 bases. This CDR3 region has 16 residues. CDR1 is SGHDN, CDR2 FVKESK, per germline. With 3 bases clipped from V and 6 bases from J, the junction kept 9 bases outside the gene matches.

This chain links TRBV5-1 with TRBJ2-1; D remains ambiguous. The CDR3 is 14 residues long. V gave up 4 bases and J gave up 9 bases, with 17 bases separating them. Germline V gene lookup returns CDR1 SGHRS and CDR2 YFSETQ. In nucleotides, the CDR3 is TGCGCCAGCAGCCCCCCCATGGGCGACGGTGAGCAGTTCTTC. This translates into CASSPPMGDGEQFF.

The chain uses TRBV10-2 and TRBJ1-3, with TRBD1 as a possible D gene (6 bases). V dropped 7 bases and J dropped 0 bases, with 19 bases sitting between them. Germline V gene sequence: CDR1 WSHSY, CDR2 SAAADI. The CDR3 length is 17 residues. The CDR3 nucleotides are TGCGCCAGCAAGGACAGCTCCTTTTCCTACTCTGGAAACACCATATATTTT. It codes for CASKDSSFSYSGNTIYF.

V gene TRBV2 combines with J gene TRBJ1-1, with D unresolved. Germline V lookup: CDR1 SNHLY, CDR2 FYNNEI. The V and J ends lost 4 bases and 2 bases respectively, with 11 bases between them. The CDR3 is 14 residues long. CDR3 in DNA: TGTGCCAGCAGTGCTCAACGGGGTAACACTGAAGCTTTCTTT. Translated: CASSAQRGNTEAFF.

This chain links TRBV7-2 with TRBJ2-1; weak D call: TRBD2 (6 bases). Germline V gene lookup returns CDR1 SGHTA and CDR2 FQGNSA. CDR3 size: 15 residues. The V end was cut by 5 bases, the J end by 4 bases, with 15 bases between. This chain's CDR3 is CASSPTGTFYNEQFF. CDR3 DNA sequence: TGTGCCAGCAGCCCCACCGGGACTTTTTACAATGAGCAGTTCTTC. Looking up the rest from reference TRBV7-2 and TRBJ2-1 gives the full variable domain: GAGVSQSPSNKVTEKGKDVELRCDPISGHTALYWYRQSLGQGLEFLIYFQGNSAPDKSGLPSDRFSAERTGGSVSTLTIQRTQQEDSAVYLCASSPTGTFYNEQFFGPGTRLTVL.

The genes are TRBV5-6 and TRBJ2-2, with 7 bases identical to TRBD2. V lost 3 bases to trimming and J lost 3 bases; unmatched junction nucleotides: 11. The CDR3 runs to 17 residues. Per germline, CDR1 SGHDT and CDR2 YYEEEE. CDR3 sequence: CASSSYWRGSDTGELFF. For the CDR3, the DNA is TGTGCCAGCAGCTCATACTGGCGGGGGAGCGACACCGGGGAGCTGTTTTTT.

The rearrangement links TRBV2 to TRBJ2-3; maybe TRBD1 (5 bases). Trimming shortened V by 7 bases and J by 4 bases, and 21 bases separated the two germline ends. Germline loops: CDR1 SNHLY, CDR2 FYNNEI. The CDR3 extends over 16 amino acids. CDR3 loop: CASTDRAPGMADTQYF. CDR3 nucleotide sequence: TGTGCCAGCACCGACCGGGCCCCAGGGATGGCAGATACGCAGTATTTT.

J is TRBJ2-5 and V is TRBV6-5; TRBD1 matches 9 bases. V lost 2 bases and J lost 2; bases outside the gene matches: 0. This CDR3 spans 14 amino acids. Germline CDR1 MNHEY, CDR2 SVGAGI. The CDR3 sequence: CASSYGTGQETQYF. DNA for the CDR3: TGTGCCAGCAGTTACGGGACAGGGCAAGAGACCCAGTACTTC.

J is TRBJ1-2 and V is TRBV6-1; maybe TRBD1 (6 bases). There are 16 residues in the CDR3. From germline, CDR1 is MNHNS and CDR2 SASEGT. Trimming took off 1 base at V and 4 bases at J, with 16 bases between the two ends. Here the CDR3 DNA reads TGTGCCAGCAGTGAAGGGGCCACAACAGGGAGCTATGGCTACACCTTC. Protein sequence: CASSEGATTGSYGYTF.

The CDR3 coding sequence is TGTGCCAGCAGCCGATCCGGGGGGCAGAACACTGAAGCTTTCTTT. This sequence encodes CASSRSGGQNTEAFF. The chain is built from TRBV5-8 and TRBJ1-1; perhaps TRBD1 as D (6 bases). The CDR3 totals 15 residues. Trimming removed 4 bases at V and 1 base at J, with 14 bases between. Germline values: CDR1 SGHTS, CDR2 YDEGEE.

The chain has TRBV27 and TRBJ2-1; maybe TRBD1 (5 bases). Trimming cost V 2 bases and J 12 bases, with 11 bases left between them. Germline CDR1 is MNHEY and CDR2 is SMNVEV (reference sequence). CDR3 size: 12 residues. Written as DNA, the CDR3 is TGTGCCAGCAGTTTAGACAGTAAAGGGCAGTTCTTC. This translates into CASSLDSKGQFF.

The chain recombines TRBV7-8 with TRBJ2-2; the match to TRBD2 covers 10 bases. V gave up 0 bases and J gave up 0 bases; unmatched junction bases: 4. CDR3 length: 18 amino acids. CDR1 and CDR2 from the germline V gene are SGHVS and FQNEAQ. The CDR3 is CASSLALAGSANTGELFF. The CDR3 region has the DNA TGTGCCAGCAGCTTAGCACTAGCGGGATCCGCGAACACCGGGGAGCTGTTTTTT.

V usage is TRBV11-2 and J usage is TRBJ2-1, with D perhaps matching TRBD2 (6 bases). CDR1 is SGHAT and CDR2 is FQNNGV in the germline V gene. Trimming took off 7 bases at V and 12 bases at J, with 19 bases between the two ends. The CDR3 spans 13 residues. Here the CDR3 DNA reads TGTGCCAGCACCTCGGTTAGGGGAGGAGGGCAGTTCTTC. The encoded protein is CASTSVRGGGQFF.

The V and J genes are TRBV7-3 and TRBJ1-2; weak D call: TRBD1 (5 bases). This CDR3 is 13 amino acids long. V gave up 5 bases and J gave up 2 bases, with 9 bases separating them. Germline CDR1 SGHTA, CDR2 FQGTGA. Here the CDR3 reads CASSGGINYGYTF. The CDR3 bases are TGTGCCAGCAGCGGGGGGATCAACTATGGCTACACCTTC.

The rearrangement links TRBV7-9 to TRBJ1-5; tentatively, D is TRBD1 (5 bases). CDR1 is SEHNR, CDR2 FQNEAQ, per germline (reference sequence). This CDR3 spans 13 amino acids. The V gene lost 5 bases and the J gene lost 5 bases, with 10 bases spanning the gap. CDR3 region: CASSQDTYQPQHF. Written as DNA, the CDR3 is TGTGCCAGCAGCCAGGACACGTATCAGCCCCAGCATTTT.

This chain connects TRBV6-2 or TRBV6-3 to TRBJ2-7; perhaps TRBD2 as D (6 bases). CDR1 and CDR2 from the germline V gene are MNHEY and SVGEGT. Deletions cut 2 bases from V and 0 bases from J, with 17 bases between. The CDR3 length is 17 residues. The CDR3 nucleotides read TGTGCCAGCAGTTACCCGTCCTCGGGACTGCTCTCCTACGAGCAGTACTTC. Translation gives CASSYPSSGLLSYEQYF.

The V gene is TRBV21-1, the J gene TRBJ2-7; the D call of TRBD2 is as the table states it, not checked on the DNA. TRBV21-1 is a pseudogene segment. The CDR3 has 14 residues. Here the CDR3 reads CASSPGSLKNEQYF. CDR3 DNA: TGTGCCAGCAGCCCCGGGAGCCTCAAAAACGAGCAGTACTTC.

This clone was observed a single time. This sequence joins TRBV28 and TRBJ2-4; 13 nucleotides align to TRBD2. Germline CDR1 is MDHEN and CDR2 is SYDVKM. The junction had 8 bases not matched to a gene; V was cut back by 5 bases and J by 1 base. The CDR3 consists of 18 residues. CDR3 bases: TGTGCCAGCAGTCAGCCGGGACTAGCGGGGATGGCCAAAAACATTCAGTACTTC. It is translated as CASSQPGLAGMAKNIQYF. The variable domain in full, with the rest retrieved from reference TRBV28 and TRBJ2-4, is DVKVTQSSRYLVKRTGEKVFLECVQDMDHENMFWYRQDPGLGLRLIYFSYDVKMKEKGDIPEGYSVSREKKERFSLILESASTNQTSMYLCASSQPGLAGMAKNIQYFGAGTRLSVL.

Here the CDR3 reads CASSLGPPLAGSSYNEQFF. CDR3 DNA sequence: TGCGCCAGCAGCTTGGGTCCCCCACTAGCGGGGTCATCCTACAATGAGCAGTTCTTC. The chain combines TRBV5-1 with TRBJ2-1, with TRBD2 identical over 10 bases. The CDR3 totals 19 residues. V lost 0 bases to trimming and J lost 1 base; unmatched junction nucleotides: 10. The germline V gene has CDR1 SGHRS and CDR2 YFSETQ.

This chain uses TRBV3-1 (or the pseudogene TRBV3-2) with TRBJ2-1; 9 bases line up with TRBD1. This CDR3 contains 15 residues. The germline V gene has CDR1 LGHDT and CDR2 YNNKEL (reference sequence). Trimming cost V 4 bases and J 4 bases; bases outside gene matches: 5. DNA for the CDR3: TGTGCCAGCAGCCTAGATGGACAGGGGTACAATGAGCAGTTCTTC. Translated: CASSLDGQGYNEQFF.